This T cell receptor (beta chain) was recovered during a study of blood T cell repertoires in COVID-19. Assay: immunoSEQ multiplex PCR; the TCRdb copy retains only in-frame clones and omits some. The sample carries about 410,000 clones, about nine tenths recorded once. The V and J ends lost 0 bases and 2 bases, in that order; junction bases with no gene match: 4. The CDR3 runs 15 residues. Germline V gives CDR1 KGHSH, CDR2 LQKENI. The receptor was derived from a young woman who had recovered from COVID-19. The sequenced sample consisted of PBMCs or T cells enriched from blood (not recorded which). The V and J genes are TRBV18 and TRBJ2-7; 7 bases agree with TRBD1. CDR3 nucleotide sequence: TGTGCCAGCTCACCACCGAGGACAGGAACCTACGAGCAGTACTTC. It specifies CASSPPRTGTYEQYF.